This TCR beta chain was retrieved from a study of blood T cell repertoires in COVID-19. Background on the study: COVID-19 samples collected from the United States, Italy and Spain covered acute and convalescent phases. T cells, B-cell-depleted T cells, or PBMCs provided the cDNA or gDNA that served as material.

CDR1 is DFQATT and CDR2 is SNEGSKA in the germline V gene (reference sequence). The ends were cut back, 3 bases at V and 0 bases at J, with 12 bases in the middle. The CDR3 contains 14 residues. How the authors handled the data: It was from reference gene primer amplification that nucleated cell counts were estimated. Clones were read by immunoSEQ multiplex PCR, and TCRdb kept only the in-frame ones, dropping some. Clone size and the V and J calls come from that table; the DNA yielded D and trimming. The repertoire holds 100,000 or so clones, 70% to 90% seen once, with 7% to 7.5% in the top ten. The receptor was derived from a man aged 60-69 years with acute or convalescent COVID-19. This chain joins TRBV20-1 and TRBJ2-7; D possibly matches TRBD1 or TRBD2 (6 bases each). Sample: peripheral blood. In DNA form, the CDR3 reads TGCAGTGCTAGTGGGGGGCCCAGCTCCTACGAGCAGTACTTC. Its protein is CSASGGPSSYEQYF.